This TCR beta chain was observed in a study of cytomegalovirus exposure and HLA in healthy donors. In regard to this clone: Its matching antigen is unknown.

Whole-study results and caveats: Trimming of TCR beta V- and J-genes showed a link, identified in a later analysis, to a missense DCLRE1C variant. Across donors, sequencing depth was assumed by presence/absence analyses to be roughly uniform. About 90% or about 30% of the time was how often most TCR beta V segments were productive, according to an earlier analysis.

The CDR3 length is 15 residues. V lost 1 base, J lost 5 bases, and 13 bases lay in between. The germline CDR1 and CDR2 sequences are SGHTA and FQGNSA. Use of 60 Vbeta and 13 Jbeta primers characterized the PCR. Libraries were prepared by immunoSEQ multiplex PCR; TCRdb keeps only in-frame clonotypes and omits some of them. This sample's table has fewer than 150,000 clones. The rearrangement joins TRBV7-2 to TRBJ2-3; D is uncertain. This clonotype originated in a man aged 40-55 years in good health and CMV-seronegative. Material: PBMCs. The CDR3 loop is CASSLGAPWVDTQYF. The CDR3 DNA is TGTGCCAGCAGCTTAGGGGCCCCCTGGGTAGATACGCAGTATTTT.